This TCR beta chain was sequenced for a study of blood T cell repertoires in COVID-19. Trimming left V 3 bases short and J 1 base short, with 6 bases between. Germline loops: CDR1 ENHRY, CDR2 SYGVKD. This CDR3 spans 13 amino acids. In the original processing: Estimates of nucleated cell counts were drawn from the amplification of reference gene primers. The assay was immunoSEQ multiplex PCR, and TCRdb's table has in-frame clones only and misses some. V and J calls and clone size follow that table, whereas D and trimming were derived from the DNA. The sample includes 100,000 to 150,000 clones, around 80% of them seen just once.

The clonotype comes from a man between 65 and 79 years old with acute or convalescent COVID-19. The chain combines TRBV10-3 with TRBJ1-1; D gene ambiguous. Sequencing was performed on peripheral blood. The CDR3, as DNA: TGTGCCATCAGTGATACAGCGAACACTGAAGCTTTCTTT. Translated: CAISDTANTEAFF.